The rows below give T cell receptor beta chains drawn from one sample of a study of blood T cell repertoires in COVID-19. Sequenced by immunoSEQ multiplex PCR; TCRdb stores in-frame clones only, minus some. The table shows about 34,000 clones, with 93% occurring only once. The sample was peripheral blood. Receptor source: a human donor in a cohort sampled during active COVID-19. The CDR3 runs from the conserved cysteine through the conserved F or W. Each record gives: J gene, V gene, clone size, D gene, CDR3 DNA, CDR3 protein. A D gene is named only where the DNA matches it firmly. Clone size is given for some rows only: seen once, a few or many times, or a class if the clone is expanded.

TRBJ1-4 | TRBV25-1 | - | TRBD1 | TGTGCCAGCAGTGATGGACAGGGGAGGAGTGAAAAACTGTTTTTT | CASSDGQGRSEKLFF
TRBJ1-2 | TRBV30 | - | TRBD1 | TGTGCCTGCCCACAGGGGTACTATGGCTACACCTTC | CACPQGYYGYTF
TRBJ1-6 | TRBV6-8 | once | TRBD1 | TGTGCCAGCAGAATCCACCGGGACAGGCTTCTAAGCTCCTATAATTCACCCCTCCACTTT | CASRIHRDRLLSSYNSPLHF
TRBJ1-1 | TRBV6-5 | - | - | TGTGCCAGCAGACCACTGCAGGCGTCTGAAGCTTTCTTT | CASRPLQASEAFF
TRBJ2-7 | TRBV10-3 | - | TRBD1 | TGTGCCATCAGTGAGCCGACAGGGGGCGCGGAAGAGCAGTACTTC | CAISEPTGGAEEQYF
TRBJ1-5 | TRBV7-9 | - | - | TGTGCCAGCAGCGGAGAAGGAGGGAGTGGCAATCAGCCCCAGCATTTT | CASSGEGGSGNQPQHF
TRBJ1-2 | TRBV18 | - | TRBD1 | TGTGCCAGCTCACCATCGACAGGGGGGATCGGTGGCTACACCTTC | CASSPSTGGIGGYTF
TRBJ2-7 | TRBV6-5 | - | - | TGTGCCAGCCAAGGGGCGGGGAAACGCGAGCAGTACTTC | CASQGAGKREQYF
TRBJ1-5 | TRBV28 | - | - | TGTGCCAGCAGTTTGCCCGGGAATCAGCCCCAGCATTTT | CASSLPGNQPQHF
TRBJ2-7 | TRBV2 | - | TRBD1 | TGTGCCAGCACCTCACAGGGGGTAAGATACGAGCAGTACTTC | CASTSQGVRYEQYF
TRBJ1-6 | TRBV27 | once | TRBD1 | TGTGCCAGCAGATACCGGGACAGGGTCTTGGCCCTCCACTTT | CASRYRDRVLALHF
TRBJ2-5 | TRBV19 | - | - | TGTGCCAGTAGTATAACTAGCAGAGAGACCCAGTACTTC | CASSITSRETQYF
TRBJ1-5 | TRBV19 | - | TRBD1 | TGTGCCAGTAGTGGAGGGGGCTATAGCAATCAGCCCCAGCATTTT | CASSGGGYSNQPQHF
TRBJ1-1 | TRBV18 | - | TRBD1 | TGTGCCAGCTCACCACGGCAGGGGGCAGTTACTGAAGCTTTCTTT | CASSPRQGAVTEAFF
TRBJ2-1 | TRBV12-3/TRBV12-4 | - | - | TGTGCCAGCAGTCCCCGGGATGAGCAGTTCTTC | CASSPRDEQFF
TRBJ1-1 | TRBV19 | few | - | TGTGCCAGTAGTGTCTCGACGGGTGGAGGGGCGAACACTGAAGCTTTCTTT | CASSVSTGGGANTEAFF
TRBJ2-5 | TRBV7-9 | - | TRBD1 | TGTGCCAGCAGCAAGGGACAGGGGGCAGGCGTGACCCAGTACTTC | CASSKGQGAGVTQYF
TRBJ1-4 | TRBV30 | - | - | TGTGCCTGGAGTGAAGAGATTATAACTAATGAAAAACTGTTTTTT | CAWSEEIITNEKLFF
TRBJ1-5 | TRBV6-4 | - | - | TGTGCCAGCAGTGACTCTCCTAATCAGCCCCAGCATTTT | CASSDSPNQPQHF
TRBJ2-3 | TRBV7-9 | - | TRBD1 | TGTGCCAGCAGCTTTAGGACAGGGGAGGGGGATACGCAGTATTTT | CASSFRTGEGDTQYF
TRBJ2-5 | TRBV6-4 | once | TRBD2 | TGTGCCAGCAAGGGTACCGGGAGCGGGAGGGCCAACGAGACCCAGTACTTC | CASKGTGSGRANETQYF
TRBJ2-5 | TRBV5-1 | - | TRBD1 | TGCGCCAGCAGCCCTGGACAGGGGATGGAGACCCAGTACTTC | CASSPGQGMETQYF
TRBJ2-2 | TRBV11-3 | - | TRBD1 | TGTGCCAGCAGCGCACAGGGGCCCACCGGGGAGCTGTTTTTT | CASSAQGPTGELFF
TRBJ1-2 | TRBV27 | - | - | TGTGCCAGCAGTTTTGGAGGGGTCAACTATGGCTACACCTTC | CASSFGGVNYGYTF
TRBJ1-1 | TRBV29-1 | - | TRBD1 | TGCAGCGTTGGGGGACAGGGGATGAACACTGAAGCTTTCTTT | CSVGGQGMNTEAFF
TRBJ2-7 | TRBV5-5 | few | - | TGTGCCAGCAGCTCACAGACAGGAGACACCTACGAGCAGTACTTC | CASSSQTGDTYEQYF
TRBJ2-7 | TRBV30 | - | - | TGTGCCTGGAGTCCACAGGGAAACGAGCAGTACTTC | CAWSPQGNEQYF
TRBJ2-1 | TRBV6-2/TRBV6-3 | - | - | TGTGCCAGCAGTTACTCCTCCCCGGGCTACAATGAGCAGTTCTTC | CASSYSSPGYNEQFF
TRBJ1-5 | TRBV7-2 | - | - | TGTGCCAGCAGCTTTGTTGGGCAGAACAATCAGCCCCAGCATTTT | CASSFVGQNNQPQHF
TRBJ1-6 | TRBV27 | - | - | TGTGCCAGCAGTTTAGAAACAGGTGGGAATTCACCCCTCCACTTT | CASSLETGGNSPLHF
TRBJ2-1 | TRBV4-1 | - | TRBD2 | TGCGCCAGCAGTTGGACTAGCGGGAGCTACAATGAGCAGTTCTTC | CASSWTSGSYNEQFF
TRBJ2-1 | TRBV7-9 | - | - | TGTGCCAGCAGCTTAGAAGCCCGCGGCCTTTCTGATGAGCAGTTCTTC | CASSLEARGLSDEQFF
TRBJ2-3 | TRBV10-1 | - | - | TGCGCCAGCAGTCCTAGCACAGATACGCAGTATTTT | CASSPSTDTQYF
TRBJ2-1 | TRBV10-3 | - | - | TGTGCCATCAGTGAGTTCCAGGGGAGCTCCTACAATGAGCAGTTCTTC | CAISEFQGSSYNEQFF
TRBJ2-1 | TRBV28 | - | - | TGTGCCAGCAGAAGACCGGGAACTGAGCAGTTCTTC | CASRRPGTEQFF
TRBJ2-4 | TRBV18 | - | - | TGTGCCAGCTCACCACCGGTAGTGACAATAGCCAAAAACATTCAGTACTTC | CASSPPVVTIAKNIQYF
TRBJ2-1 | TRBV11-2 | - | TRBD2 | TGTGCCAGCAGCTTAGCCCTAGCGGGAGTGACAAGTGAGCAGTTCTTC | CASSLALAGVTSEQFF
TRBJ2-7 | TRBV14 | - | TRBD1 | TGTGCCAGCAGCCAGTGGACAGGTTCCTACGAGCAGTACTTC | CASSQWTGSYEQYF
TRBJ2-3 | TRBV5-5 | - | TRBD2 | TGTGCCAGCAGCTTTATGCCTCTGCGGGGGGCAGCAGATACGCAGTATTTT | CASSFMPLRGAADTQYF
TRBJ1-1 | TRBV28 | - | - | TGTGCCACCATGCTCCCGGTGACTGAAGCTTTCTTT | CATMLPVTEAFF
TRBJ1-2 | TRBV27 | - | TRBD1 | TGTGCCAGCAGTTTGGGCACAGGGGGCGCCTATGGCTACACCTTC | CASSLGTGGAYGYTF
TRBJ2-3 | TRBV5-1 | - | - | TGCGCCAGCAGCTGGGGGGACGACGGCACAGATACGCAGTATTTT | CASSWGDDGTDTQYF
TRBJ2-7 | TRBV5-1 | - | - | TGCGCCAGCAGCTTGGCTTCAGCGGGCCCCCGGGAGCAGTACTTC | CASSLASAGPREQYF
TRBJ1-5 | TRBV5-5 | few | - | TGTGCCAGCAGCTTAGGGGCGGTGGACAGTGGGGCTCAGCCCCAGCATTTT | CASSLGAVDSGAQPQHF
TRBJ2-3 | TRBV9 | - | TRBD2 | TGTGCCAGCAGCGTAGCTATTATAGCGGGAGTCGAAGATACGCAGTATTTT | CASSVAIIAGVEDTQYF
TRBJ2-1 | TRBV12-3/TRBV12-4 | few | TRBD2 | TGTGCCAGCAAAATAACTAGCGGCAATGAGCAGTTCTTC | CASKITSGNEQFF
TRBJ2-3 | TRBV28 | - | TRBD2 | TGTGCCAGCAGGTCTTGGACTAGCGGGGGGTCAGATACGCAGTATTTT | CASRSWTSGGSDTQYF
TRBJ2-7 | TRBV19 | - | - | TGTGCCAGTAGTATATTGGCGGGAAACTCCTACGAGCAGTACTTC | CASSILAGNSYEQYF
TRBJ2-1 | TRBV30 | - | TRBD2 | TGTGCCTGGGGGGGTTGGATAGCGGGAGGGCCCCATGAGCAGTTCTTC | CAWGGWIAGGPHEQFF
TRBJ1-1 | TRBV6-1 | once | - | TGTGCCAGCAGTGATTGGCCTCGAGGGGGCACTGAAGCTTTCTTT | CASSDWPRGGTEAFF
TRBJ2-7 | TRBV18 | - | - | TGTGCCAGCTCACTTGGAGAATACGAGCAGTACTTC | CASSLGEYEQYF
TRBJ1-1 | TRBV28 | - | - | TGTGCCAGCAGGGACTTGACAGGATGGACTTTCTTT | CASRDLTGWTFF
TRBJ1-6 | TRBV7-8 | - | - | TGTGCCAGCAGCCCGCACAGGGACCGTAATTCACCCCTCCACTTT | CASSPHRDRNSPLHF
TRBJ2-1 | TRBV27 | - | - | TGTGCCAGCAGTTTATGGGGCAGGAGGGATGAGCAGTTCTTC | CASSLWGRRDEQFF